Below are 29 T cell receptor beta chains sequenced from a single sample in a study of CD8 T cells in ankylosing spondylitis. Using its own MiXCR run on the 5' RACE reads, TCRdb lists one record per CDR3 protein. Of approximately 540,000 distinct CDR3 sequences listed, 12% are singletons. No antigen has been identified for these receptors. Study results and caveats: Blood from ankylosing spondylitis patients appeared to carry a characteristic roughly 8-variant TCR beta motif.

Sequencing was carried out using blood, either unsorted or a sorted T cell fraction (not recorded which). The receptors come from a male donor with ankylosing spondylitis.

There are a few counts of this clonotype. The gene calls are TRBV12-3 or TRBV12-4 and TRBJ1-6; D remains ambiguous. The germline V and J ends were trimmed by 1 base and 14 bases, with 6 bases remaining between them. The CDR3 contains 11 residues. CDR3 nucleotide sequence: TGTGCCAGCAGTTTAGGACAAGCCCTCCACTTT. Its translation: CASSLGQALHF.

This clonotype was found a few times. The gene calls are TRBV4-1 and TRBJ2-1; tentatively, D is TRBD2 (6 bases). CDR3 length: 17 residues. Trimming shortened V by 4 bases and J by 1 base, and 17 bases separated the two germline ends. In germline, CDR1 is MGHRA, CDR2 YSYEKL. DNA of the CDR3: TGCGCCAGCAGCCCCTCCCCGGGAGAGGGGTCCTACAATGAGCAGTTCTTC. Translation: CASSPSPGEGSYNEQFF.

The chain links TRBV20-1 to TRBJ2-7, with a possible D match to TRBD2 (6 bases). This CDR3 has 11 amino acids. Germline-derived CDR1 and CDR2 are DFQATT and SNEGSKA (reference sequence). V lost 6 bases, J lost 4 bases, and 10 bases lay in between. The CDR3 coding sequence is TGCAGTGCAGCCGGGAGATACGAGCAGTACGTC. This encodes CSAAGRYEQYV.

This clonotype occurred a few times. The rearrangement uses TRBV10-3 and TRBJ2-7, with TRBD2 identical over 11 bases. V shed 8 bases and J 5 bases; nucleotides not matched to a gene: 5. The CDR3 spans 13 residues. The germline V gene encodes CDR1 ENHRY and CDR2 SYGVKD. The CDR3 DNA reads as TGTGCCATCCTAGCGGGAGGAGGGGACGAGCAGTACTTC. This translates into CAILAGGGDEQYF.

This clonotype has ten or more counts. The V and J genes are TRBV12-3 or TRBV12-4 and TRBJ1-1, with D hard to call. V dropped 1 base and J dropped 7 bases, with 7 bases sitting between them. There are 12 residues in the CDR3. CDR3 DNA: TGTGCCAGCAGTTTAGGAGGGATTGAAGCTTTCTTT. As protein: CASSLGGIEAFF.

There are many counts of this clonotype. The gene calls are TRBV5-1 and TRBJ2-3; TRBD1 matches 8 bases. Germline V gene sequence: CDR1 SGHRS, CDR2 YFSETQ. After removal of 1 base from V and 0 bases from J, the junction contained 1 base not matched to a gene. CDR3 length: 15 residues. CDR3 region: CASSLRTGSTDTQYF. CDR3 nucleotide sequence: TGCGCCAGCAGCTTGAGGACAGGGAGCACAGATACGCAGTATTTT. The variable domain in full, completed from reference TRBV5-1 and TRBJ2-3, reads KAGVTQTPRYLIKTRGQQVTLSCSPISGHRSVSWYQQTPGQGLQFLFEYFSETQRNKGNFPGRFSGRQFSNSRSEMNVSTLELGDSALYLCASSLRTGSTDTQYFGPGTRLTVL.

This clonotype has a handful of counts. J is TRBJ2-1 and V is TRBV27; 7 nucleotides match TRBD2. CDR1 and CDR2 (germline): MNHEY, SMNVEV (reference sequence). The CDR3 contains 15 residues. The J segment lost 6 bases and the V segment lost 7 bases, leaving 12 bases of the junction unmatched. CDR3 in amino acids: CASNFGVAGVNEQFF. CDR3 DNA sequence: TGTGCCAGCAACTTCGGGGTAGCGGGCGTCAATGAGCAGTTCTTC.

The chain links TRBV29-1 to TRBJ2-3; the D gene could be TRBD1 or TRBD2 (5 bases each). The CDR3 length is 16 residues. Germline V gene data show CDR1 as SQVTM and CDR2 as ANQGSEA. The germline V and J ends were trimmed by 7 bases and 2 bases, with 22 bases remaining between them. This CDR3 reads CSGGTDGTHPTDTQYF. CDR3 sequence (DNA): TGCAGCGGGGGGACCGATGGCACCCACCCCACAGATACGCAGTATTTT.

This clonotype was recorded a few times. The junction and the germline gene differ at one end; a read error may be behind it. The rearrangement uses TRBV20-1 and TRBJ2-5; maybe TRBD1 (6 bases). CDR3 length: 15 residues. Per the germline V gene, CDR1 is DFQATT and CDR2 is SNEGSKA (reference sequence). This CDR3 is CSDKYEGDIQGTQYF. DNA of the CDR3: TGCAGTGACAAGTACGAGGGGGACATCCAAGGGACCCAGTACTTC.

This clonotype was detected many times. In DNA, the CDR3 is TGTGCCATCAGGATAGCGGGAGCCGGCAATGAGCAGTTCTTC. Its protein is CAIRIAGAGNEQFF. The chain carries TRBV10-3 and TRBJ2-1; 9 bases match TRBD2. The CDR3 has 14 residues. Germline trimming cut 6 bases from V and 6 bases from J; bases unmatched to any gene: 6. Germline V gives CDR1 ENHRY, CDR2 SYGVKD.

A few counts support this clonotype. V gene TRBV20-1 combines with J gene TRBJ2-3, with 9 bases that match TRBD1. The CDR3 is 14 residues long. The J segment lost 4 bases and the V segment lost 2 bases, leaving 4 bases of the junction unmatched. Germline V lookup: CDR1 DFQATT, CDR2 SNEGSKA (reference sequence). The CDR3 reads CSARLQGASDTQYF. CDR3 nucleotides: TGCAGTGCTAGATTACAGGGGGCGTCAGATACGCAGTATTTT.

This clonotype was detected ten times or more. The CDR3 nucleotides are TGCGCCAGCAGCTTAGGTCTAACTGGGGCCAACGTCCTGACTTTC. Encoded protein: CASSLGLTGANVLTF. The rearrangement links TRBV5-1 to TRBJ2-6; D remains ambiguous. V gave up 2 bases and J gave up 2 bases, with 8 bases separating them. Germline V gene data show CDR1 as SGHRS and CDR2 as YFSETQ. The CDR3 extends over 15 amino acids.

This chain links TRBV2 with TRBJ2-4; D is undetermined. The CDR3 contains 12 residues. CDR1 SNHLY and CDR2 FYNNEI come from the germline V gene. Trimming removed 6 bases at V and 8 bases at J, with 11 bases between. The CDR3 reads CASRTLTDIQYF. As DNA, the CDR3 is TGTGCCAGCAGGACCCTGACCGACATTCAGTACTTC.

The genes are TRBV6-1 and TRBJ2-7; D tentatively fits TRBD1 or TRBD2 (5 bases each). V was clipped by 1 base and J by 2 bases, with 12 bases between them. The CDR3 runs to 15 residues. Germline values: CDR1 MNHNS, CDR2 SASEGT. CDR3 in DNA: TGTGCCAGCAGTGAAGATGGCAGGGAGCCCTACGAGCAGTACTTC. Residues: CASSEDGREPYEQYF.

This clonotype showed up many times. This chain uses TRBV5-1 with TRBJ2-3, with 9 bases that match TRBD1. This CDR3 contains 17 residues. The V gene's germline CDR1 is SGHRS and CDR2 YFSETQ. Trimming at V came to 4 bases and at J to 3 bases, leaving 12 bases not matched to a gene. The CDR3 coding sequence is TGCGCCAGCAGCCGTCAGTGGGACAGGGAGGCAACAGATACGCAGTATTTT. Its translation is CASSRQWDREATDTQYF.

There are a few counts of this clonotype. The V call is TRBV2, the J call TRBJ2-7; tentative D call: TRBD1 (6 bases). The germline CDR1 and CDR2 sequences are SNHLY and FYNNEI. The length of the CDR3 is 14 residues. Trimming removed 3 bases at V and 4 bases at J, with 13 bases between. The chain's CDR3 is CASSEGQTYYEQYV. In nucleotides, the CDR3 is TGTGCCAGCAGTGAGGGACAAACCTATTACGAGCAGTACGTC.

This chain joins TRBV7-2 and TRBJ2-3; 13 bases match TRBD2. This CDR3 is built from 16 residues. V shed 1 base, J shed 5 bases, and the junction held 3 bases outside the gene matches. Germline CDR1 reads SGHTA; CDR2 reads FQGNSA. The CDR3 region has the DNA TGTGCCAGCAGCTTAGAAGGACTAGCGGGAGAAGATACGCAGTATTTT. This translates into CASSLEGLAGEDTQYF.

This rearrangement joins TRBV20-1 to TRBJ2-3; D gene ambiguous. Germline assignment: CDR1 DFQATT and CDR2 SNEGSKA (reference sequence). This CDR3 has 15 amino acids. V shed 5 bases and J shed 0 bases, with 15 bases lying between them. The CDR3 nucleotides are TGCAGTGCTGACTCCCAAGTTTCTAGCACAGATACGCAGTATTTT. As protein: CSADSQVSSTDTQYF.

The chain is built from TRBV29-1 and TRBJ2-2, with a tentative D call TRBD2 (6 bases). Germline V lookup: CDR1 SQVTM, CDR2 ANQGSEA. CDR3 length: 13 residues. V was cut by 7 bases and J by 2 bases, with 11 bases left in between. The CDR3 bases are TGCAGCGGGCGGGGCGGAAACACCGGGGAGCTGTTTTTT. Its translation is CSGRGGNTGELFF.

This clonotype was counted between two and nine times. The chain joins TRBV29-1 to TRBJ2-1, with D possibly matching TRBD1 (5 bases). The CDR3 has 10 residues. V was cut by 3 bases and J by 8 bases, with 5 bases left in between. Germline CDR1 and CDR2: SQVTM and ANQGSEA. The CDR3 DNA reads as TGCAGCGTTGACAGGGATGAGCAGTTCTTC. It is translated as CSVDRDEQFF.

This clonotype occurred a few times. The J gene is TRBJ1-2, the V gene TRBV20-1, with 8 positions matching TRBD1. CDR3 length: 15 residues. Germline V gene lookup returns CDR1 DFQATT and CDR2 SNEGSKA (reference sequence). V lost 3 bases, J lost 3 bases, and 9 bases stayed unmatched. The CDR3 DNA follows: TGCAGTGCTAGTCAAGGACAGGGCGAGGACTATGGCTACACCTTC. Protein: CSASQGQGEDYGYTF.

The chain recombines TRBV6-1 with TRBJ1-1; D not certain. CDR3 length: 15 residues. V was cut by 6 bases and J by 1 base, with 15 bases left in between. Germline values: CDR1 MNHNS, CDR2 SASEGT. Here the CDR3 reads CASRVESLRNTEAFF. CDR3 bases: TGTGCCAGCAGAGTAGAGTCCCTCCGGAACACTGAAGCTTTCTTT.

V is TRBV20-1 and J is TRBJ2-7; D uncertain. Germline CDR1 and CDR2: DFQATT and SNEGSKA (reference sequence). V lost 0 bases, J lost 3 bases, and 12 bases lay in between. The CDR3 is 14 residues long. The DNA for the CDR3 is TGCAGTGCTAGAGATATGGAACGGAGCTACGAGCAGTACTTC. This codes for CSARDMERSYEQYF.

This clonotype has only a few counts. V usage is TRBV6-1 and J usage is TRBJ2-1, with 10 bases matching TRBD2. The CDR3 is 16 amino acids. Trimming removed 6 bases from V and 7 bases from J; junction bases left unmatched: 12. Germline CDR1 reads MNHNS; CDR2 reads SASEGT. CDR3 amino acids: CASRTRRLAGENEQFF. The CDR3 nucleotides read TGTGCCAGCAGGACGCGGAGGCTAGCGGGAGAAAATGAGCAGTTCTTC.

The rearrangement joins TRBV20-1 to TRBJ2-2; 8 nucleotides align to TRBD2. The length of the CDR3 is 14 residues. Germline assignment: CDR1 DFQATT and CDR2 SNEGSKA (reference sequence). V shed 3 bases and J 6 bases; nucleotides not matched to a gene: 6. The CDR3 nucleotides are TGCAGTGCTAGGTTGGGACTAGAATCCGGGGAGCTGTTTTTT. Protein product: CSARLGLESGELFF.

The gene calls are TRBV11-2 and TRBJ1-2; tentative D call: TRBD1 (5 bases). The CDR3 contains 12 residues. Germline CDR1 reads SGHAT; CDR2 reads FQNNGV. V was pared by 1 base and J by 8 bases, with 8 bases between. The CDR3: CASSLAGQGYTF. CDR3 DNA: TGTGCCAGCAGCTTAGCAGGGCAAGGCTACACCTTC.

V and J are TRBV20-1 and TRBJ2-1, with TRBD2 identical over 13 bases. Germline assignment: CDR1 DFQATT and CDR2 SNEGSKA (reference sequence). With 7 bases clipped from V and 8 bases from J, the junction kept 8 bases outside the gene matches. The CDR3 totals 14 residues. CDR3 sequence (DNA): TGCAGTGTGACTAGCGGGAGGAGAAGGGATGAGCAGTTCTTC. Translated: CSVTSGRRRDEQFF.

Only a few counts were recorded for this clonotype. Here the CDR3 DNA reads TGTGCCAGCAGCTTATTGAGGGCAGGCTACGAGCAGTACGTC. This codes for CASSLLRAGYEQYV. V gene TRBV7-8 combines with J gene TRBJ2-7; a weak D match, TRBD2 (5 bases). The CDR3 sequence is 14 residues long. V lost 2 bases and J 3 bases, leaving 11 bases between the germline ends. Germline-derived CDR1 and CDR2 are SGHVS and FQNEAQ.

The rearrangement joins TRBV3-1 to TRBJ2-1, with D tentatively TRBD1 (6 bases). The CDR3 extends over 17 amino acids. The germline V and J ends were trimmed by 3 bases and 0 bases, with 15 bases remaining between them. Germline values: CDR1 LGHDT, CDR2 YNNKEL (reference sequence). The CDR3 reads CASSHPPRGSSYNEQFF. DNA for the CDR3: TGTGCCAGCAGCCATCCACCCAGGGGAAGCTCCTACAATGAGCAGTTCTTC.